This T cell receptor (beta chain) was documented in a study of T cells in Graves' hyperthyroidism and ophthalmopathy. Study conclusions and caveats: In the analysis, a 13 V-J model separated ophthalmopathy from stable hyperthyroidism. Most clonotypes expanded in the thyroid (above 0.001) were also present in blood.

In its sample, this clonotype was seen many times. Antigen unknown. V lost 2 bases to trimming and J lost 9 bases; unmatched junction nucleotides: 4. The V gene's germline CDR1 is SGHAT and CDR2 FQNNGV. This CDR3 has 13 residues. Out of over 7.5 ml of fresh peripheral blood came the PBMCs. TCR beta CDR3 region amplification was performed from RNA transcripts. The study used the HTBI primer set for a first-round RT-PCR of the TCR CDR3. TCRdb re-derived calls from the multiplex PCR reads in MiXCR, one entry per CDR3 protein. Seen here are about 600,000 distinct CDR3 sequences, approximately 15% observed once, and the top ten hold around 3.5%.

This sequence was found in a woman in her thirties or forties with Graves' ophthalmopathy. The V and J genes are TRBV11-2 and TRBJ2-1; 7 bases are shared with TRBD2. The sequenced sample was blood. DNA for the CDR3: TGTGCCAGCAGCTTAAATAGGGAGGGTGAGCAGTTCTTC. It specifies CASSLNREGEQFF.